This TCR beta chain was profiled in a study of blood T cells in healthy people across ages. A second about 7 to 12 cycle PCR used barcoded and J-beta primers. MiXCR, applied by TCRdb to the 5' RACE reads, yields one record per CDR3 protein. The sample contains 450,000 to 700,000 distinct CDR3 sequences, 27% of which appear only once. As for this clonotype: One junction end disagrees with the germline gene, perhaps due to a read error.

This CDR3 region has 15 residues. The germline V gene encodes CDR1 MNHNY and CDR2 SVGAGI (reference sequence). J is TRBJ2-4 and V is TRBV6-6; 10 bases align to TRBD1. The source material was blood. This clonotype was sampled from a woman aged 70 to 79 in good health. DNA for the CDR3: TGTGCCGGCAGTTCACCGGGACAGGGGAGAAACATTCAGTACTTC. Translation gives CAGSSPGQGRNIQYF.